This record concerns one TCR beta chain sequence. Sequenced by immunoSEQ multiplex PCR; TCRdb stores in-frame clones only, minus some. The repertoire holds about 73,000 clones, around 92% seen once, with over 15% in the top ten. The data are from a study of control samples from healthy donors and cancer patients. The clonotype originates from a man aged 55 to 70 with lung cancer. The sequenced material came from PBMCs.

The CDR3 nucleotides are TGTGCCAGCAGCTTGGGTACCAGCCAAGAGACCCAGTACTTC. Translating gives CASSLGTSQETQYF. V usage is TRBV5-4 and J usage is TRBJ2-5; D is unresolved. The germline V gene encodes CDR1 SGHNT and CDR2 YYREEE (reference sequence). This CDR3 is 14 amino acids long. V was pared by 0 bases and J by 1 base, with 7 bases between.